The 27 T cell receptor beta chains below all came from one sample that was sequenced in a study of cytomegalovirus exposure and HLA in healthy donors. PCR was performed using 60 Vbeta and 13 Jbeta primers. Only in-frame clones appear in the TCRdb table, and some are missing; sequencing was by immunoSEQ multiplex PCR. Of approximately 130,000 clones listed, approximately 78% are singletons. The source material was PBMCs. Source of these receptors: a woman aged 45 to 65 in good health and CMV-seropositive.

The rearrangement joins TRBV4-3 to TRBJ1-6; D call uncertain. The CDR3 loop spans 16 amino acids. CDR1 LGHNA and CDR2 YSLEER come from the germline V gene. The V end lost 0 bases, the J end lost 0 bases, and 6 bases lay between the germline ends. DNA of the CDR3: TGCGCCAGCAGCCAAGATTTTAGCTCCTATAATTCACCCCTCCACTTT. Translated, it gives CASSQDFSSYNSPLHF.

This clone was observed a few times. The chain carries TRBV7-2 and TRBJ2-7; D possibly corresponds to TRBD2 (5 bases). The CDR3 is 14 amino acids. V lost 0 bases, J lost 2 bases, and 8 bases lay in between. Germline V lookup: CDR1 SGHTA, CDR2 FQGNSA. The CDR3: CASSLAFGTYEQYF. Written as DNA, the CDR3 is TGTGCCAGCAGCTTAGCATTCGGGACCTACGAGCAGTACTTC.

The gene calls are TRBV6-1 and TRBJ2-3; D is perhaps TRBD1 (5 bases). The germline CDR1 and CDR2 sequences are MNHNS and SASEGT. There are 20 residues in the CDR3. The ends were cut back, 3 bases at V and 3 bases at J, with 28 bases in the middle. The CDR3 here is CASSDPRRTWGVGKTDTQYF. The CDR3 DNA is TGTGCCAGCAGTGACCCCCGAAGGACATGGGGCGTGGGGAAGACAGATACGCAGTATTTT.

Worth noting for this clone: Other DNA sequences in this specimen translate into the identical CDR3. J is TRBJ1-5 and V is TRBV28, with 9 bases lining up with TRBD1. This CDR3 spans 14 amino acids. Trimming at V came to 7 bases and at J to 11 bases, leaving 12 bases not matched to a gene. Germline loops: CDR1 MDHEN, CDR2 SYDVKM. The CDR3 DNA is TGTGCCAGCAAGAAGACAGGGGGGAGGGGGGCCCAGCATTTT. It codes for CASKKTGGRGAQHF.

The chain has TRBV11-1 and TRBJ2-7; maybe TRBD2 (6 bases). CDR3 length: 16 amino acids. The germline V gene encodes CDR1 SGHAT and CDR2 FQDESV (reference sequence). V gave up 5 bases and J gave up 6 bases, with 23 bases separating them. The CDR3 nucleotides are TGTGCCAGCAGCCCGGACGGAGGAGGGTATAGGGGCGAGCAGTACTTC. Translating gives CASSPDGGGYRGEQYF.

V usage is TRBV5-6 and J usage is TRBJ2-5; TRBD2 agrees at 10 bases. J was trimmed by 5 bases and V by 2 bases; bases with no gene match: 6. This CDR3 contains 15 residues. CDR1 and CDR2 (germline): SGHDT, YYEEEE. CDR3 sequence reads: CASSFSGGAGETQYF. The DNA for the CDR3 is TGTGCCAGCAGCTTCAGCGGGGGGGCTGGGGAGACCCAGTACTTC.

CDR3: CASSLTTDNQPQHF. As DNA, the CDR3 is TGTGCCAGTAGTTTGACGACAGACAATCAGCCCCAGCATTTT. V and J are TRBV19 and TRBJ1-5; D might be TRBD1 (5 bases). CDR1 and CDR2 (germline): LNHDA, SQIVND (reference sequence). The CDR3 has 14 residues. With 5 bases removed from V and 3 bases from J, the gap between germline ends came to 11 bases.

Only one count was recorded for this clone. J is TRBJ1-1 and V is TRBV19; a possible D gene is TRBD1 (5 bases). The CDR3 loop spans 14 amino acids. CDR1 and CDR2 from the germline V gene are LNHDA and SQIVND (reference sequence). V was cut by 1 base and J by 3 bases, with 9 bases left in between. In nucleotides, the CDR3 is TGTGCCAGTAGTATAGGGGGGGGTGACACTGAAGCTTTCTTT. Its protein product is CASSIGGGDTEAFF. The full variable domain, in which reference TRBV19 and TRBJ1-1 provide the parts outside the CDR3, is DGGITQSPKYLFRKEGQNVTLSCEQNLNHDAMYWYRQDPGQGLRLIYYSQIVNDFQKGDIAEGYSVSREKKESFPLTVTSAQKNPTAFYLCASSIGGGDTEAFFGQGTRLTVV.

On this clone: Other nucleotide sequences in the sample specify the same CDR3. The V gene is TRBV7-3, the J gene TRBJ2-5, with a weak D call TRBD2 (6 bases). Germline V lookup: CDR1 SGHTA, CDR2 FQGTGA. With 5 bases removed from V and 5 bases from J, the gap between germline ends came to 15 bases. This CDR3 contains 14 residues. In DNA, the CDR3 is TGTGCCAGCAGCAATGGGCCGGCGGGGGAGACCCAGTACTTC. Encoded protein: CASSNGPAGETQYF.

Here the CDR3 reads CASQGQNTEAFF. The CDR3 nucleotides are TGTGCCAGCCAGGGGCAGAACACTGAAGCTTTCTTT. V is TRBV2 and J is TRBJ1-1; maybe TRBD1 (6 bases). The germline V and J ends were trimmed by 8 bases and 1 base, with 8 bases remaining between them. The CDR3 has 12 residues. Germline CDR1 and CDR2: SNHLY and FYNNEI.

The chain couples TRBV5-1 to TRBJ2-7; no firm D call. V gave up 2 bases and J gave up 2 bases, with 11 bases separating them. The CDR3 spans 14 residues. The germline V gene has CDR1 SGHRS and CDR2 YFSETQ. CDR3 DNA: TGCGCCAGCAGCTTAACCCAAAGCACCTACGAGCAGTACTTC. It codes for CASSLTQSTYEQYF.

The chain links TRBV21-1 to TRBJ1-2; the D call TRBD1 from the table was never checked on the DNA. TRBV21-1 is a known pseudogene. There are 16 residues in the CDR3. The CDR3 loop is CASSKESDRRDYGYTF. As DNA, the CDR3 is TGTGCCAGCAGCAAAGAGTCCGACAGGCGGGACTATGGCTACACCTTC.

V and J are TRBV7-9 and TRBJ2-5; 10 bases line up with TRBD2. This CDR3 comprises 17 residues. The junction had 12 bases not matched to a gene; V was cut back by 1 base and J by 7 bases. Germline V gives CDR1 SEHNR, CDR2 FQNEAQ (reference sequence). CDR3 residues: CASSLDSSGSPGVTQYF. CDR3 nucleotides: TGTGCCAGCAGCTTAGATTCTAGCGGGAGCCCCGGGGTGACCCAGTACTTC.

The J gene is TRBJ2-7, the V gene TRBV2; weak D call: TRBD1 (6 bases). Germline V gene data show CDR1 as SNHLY and CDR2 as FYNNEI. The ends were cut back, 1 base at V and 0 bases at J, with 10 bases in the middle. The CDR3 extends over 15 amino acids. CDR3 nucleotides: TGTGCCAGCAGTGAAGTGGGGGCGAGCTCCTACGAGCAGTACTTC. It codes for CASSEVGASSYEQYF.

The DNA of the CDR3 is TGCGCCAGCAGTAGGAAGGGGGCAAGTTACGAGCAGTACTTC. The encoded protein is CASSRKGASYEQYF. The chain carries TRBV5-1 and TRBJ2-7; 7 bases map to TRBD1. CDR1 and CDR2 (germline): SGHRS, YFSETQ. This CDR3 comprises 14 residues. V lost 5 bases to trimming and J lost 4 bases; unmatched junction nucleotides: 9.

The rearrangement joins TRBV9 to TRBJ2-2; 9 bases agree with TRBD1. This CDR3 region has 16 residues. With 6 bases clipped from V and 4 bases from J, the junction kept 10 bases outside the gene matches. Germline loops: CDR1 SGDLS, CDR2 YYNGEE. This chain's CDR3 is CASNKPGQGITGELFF. The CDR3 DNA reads as TGTGCCAGCAACAAGCCAGGACAGGGGATCACCGGGGAGCTGTTTTTT. Combining the CDR3 with reference TRBV9 and TRBJ2-2 gives the whole variable domain DSGVTQTPKHLITATGQRVTLRCSPRSGDLSVYWYQQSLDQGLQFLIQYYNGEERAKGNILERFSAQQFPDLHSELNLSSLELGDSALYFCASNKPGQGITGELFFGEGSRLTVL.

This clone was detected only once. This chain connects TRBV12-5 to TRBJ1-2; D is unresolved. The CDR3 length is 13 residues. In germline, CDR1 is LGHNT, CDR2 FRNRAP. The V end lost 6 bases, the J end lost 6 bases, and 14 bases lay between the germline ends. This CDR3 is CASGLGSWNGYTF. The CDR3 DNA follows: TGTGCTAGTGGATTAGGGAGTTGGAATGGCTACACCTTC.

CDR3 nucleotide sequence: TGTGCCAGCAGCCCGTTTCGGACAGGGGTTCTATACGAGCAGTACTTC. It encodes CASSPFRTGVLYEQYF. The chain links TRBV7-8 to TRBJ2-7, with 9 bases fitting TRBD1. This CDR3 spans 16 amino acids. V shed 5 bases and J 4 bases; nucleotides not matched to a gene: 12. CDR1 SGHVS and CDR2 FQNEAQ come from the germline V gene.

The chain has TRBV5-1 and TRBJ1-1; no reliable D call. Trimming took off 0 bases at V and 2 bases at J, with 8 bases between the two ends. The CDR3 covers 14 residues. CDR1 and CDR2 (germline): SGHRS, YFSETQ. The CDR3 here is CASSLGSGNTEAFF. Here the CDR3 DNA reads TGCGCCAGCAGCTTGGGGAGCGGAAACACTGAAGCTTTCTTT.

The chain links TRBV25-1 to TRBJ1-2; maybe TRBD1 (5 bases). Germline assignment: CDR1 MGHDK and CDR2 SYGVNS. V lost 5 bases and J 4 bases, leaving 11 bases between the germline ends. The CDR3 has 13 residues. The CDR3 reads CASSLMGGYGYTF. For the CDR3, the DNA is TGTGCCAGCAGTTTGATGGGGGGCTATGGCTACACCTTC.

The chain recombines TRBV25-1 with TRBJ2-7; TRBD1 aligns across 8 bases. This CDR3 region has 13 residues. V was clipped by 5 bases and J by 2 bases; unmatched bases: 2. Germline-derived CDR1 and CDR2 are MGHDK and SYGVNS. The CDR3 DNA reads as TGTGCCAGCAGTCCGGGACAGGCCTACGAGCAGTACTTC. Translation: CASSPGQAYEQYF.

The rearrangement links TRBV18 to TRBJ1-4; D gene uncertain. Trimming took 2 bases from V and 0 from J, leaving 7 bases between them. CDR3 length: 15 residues. Germline values: CDR1 KGHSH, CDR2 LQKENI. This CDR3 is CASSPVLTTNEKLFF. The CDR3 nucleotides are TGTGCCAGCTCACCAGTCTTAACAACTAATGAAAAACTGTTTTTT.

The V and J genes are TRBV25-1 and TRBJ2-1, with 7 bases aligning to TRBD2. Germline loops: CDR1 MGHDK, CDR2 SYGVNS. CDR3 length: 15 amino acids. J lost 6 bases, V lost 1 base, and 6 bases had no gene match. CDR3 protein: CASSELSGVINEQFF. The CDR3 DNA reads as TGTGCCAGCAGTGAATTAAGCGGGGTAATCAATGAGCAGTTCTTC.

The table lists this clone with a count of one. The J gene is TRBJ1-1, the V gene TRBV6-5; 7 bases line up with TRBD1. CDR1 is MNHEY, CDR2 SVGAGI, per germline. CDR3 length equals 14 residues. The V segment lost 5 bases and the J segment 7 bases; nucleotides outside the gene matches: 10. For the CDR3, the DNA is TGTGCCAGCAGTGTAGACAGGGATCGGAATGAAGCTTTCTTT. Amino acids: CASSVDRDRNEAFF.

The chain recombines TRBV7-3 with TRBJ2-3, with D hard to call. Trimming shortened V by 2 bases and J by 6 bases, and 6 bases separated the two germline ends. Germline values: CDR1 SGHTA, CDR2 FQGTGA. This CDR3 has 12 residues. As DNA, the CDR3 is TGTGCCAGCAGCTTAGGTCGGGATACGCAGTATTTT. This codes for CASSLGRDTQYF.

The chain links TRBV7-9 to TRBJ2-2; 7 nucleotides line up with TRBD2. The germline V gene encodes CDR1 SEHNR and CDR2 FQNEAQ (reference sequence). Germline trimming cut 3 bases from V and 6 bases from J; bases unmatched to any gene: 1. The CDR3 sequence is 13 residues long. CDR3 sequence (DNA): TGTGCCAGCAGCTTGGCGGGAGCCGGGGAGCTGTTTTTT. Its protein is CASSLAGAGELFF.

V usage is TRBV19 and J usage is TRBJ2-1; D is undetermined. This CDR3 spans 11 amino acids. The V and J ends lost 4 bases and 7 bases respectively, with 5 bases between them. Per the germline V gene, CDR1 is LNHDA and CDR2 is SQIVND (reference sequence). CDR3 loop: CASSKQNEQFF. CDR3 bases: TGTGCCAGTAGTAAACAAAATGAGCAGTTCTTC.